The 25 T cell receptor beta chains in this list originate from one sample, sequenced in a study of Ad26.COV2.S vaccination and SARS-CoV-2 variants. The data were produced by immunoSEQ multiplex PCR, yet TCRdb's version contains in-frame clones alone and is incomplete. The sample has roughly 700,000 clones; about 89% are singletons. Treatment of the sample: around 19 received Ad26.COV2.S at low or high dose, single or two shots; several received placebo; per-sample allocation not given. Sampling was done on day 63 after the first vaccine or placebo injection. This specimen consisted of peripheral blood, obtained in a trial of Ad26.COV2.S vaccine versus placebo. Receptor source: a person between 18 and 59 years old who received the Ad26.COV2.S COVID-19 vaccine or a placebo.

V and J are TRBV7-8 and TRBJ2-3; 11 bases are a match to TRBD2. Germline CDR1 reads SGHVS; CDR2 reads FQNEAQ. The CDR3 has 16 amino acids. The J segment lost 3 bases and the V segment lost 2 bases, leaving 4 bases of the junction unmatched. The CDR3 sequence is CASSLTSGGDTDTQYF. The CDR3 DNA reads as TGTGCCAGCAGCTTAACTAGCGGGGGTGATACAGATACGCAGTATTTT.

The V gene is TRBV27, the J gene TRBJ2-2; no firm D call. Germline assignment: CDR1 MNHEY and CDR2 SMNVEV (reference sequence). This CDR3 comprises 15 residues. Trimming stripped 1 base from V and 1 base from J, with 7 bases between. The DNA for the CDR3 is TGTGCCAGCAGTTTATTTCAGGAGAACACCGGGGAGCTGTTTTTT. Encoded protein: CASSLFQENTGELFF.

The J gene is TRBJ2-7, the V gene TRBV19, with 8 bases identical to TRBD1. The CDR3 has 16 residues. Germline assignment: CDR1 LNHDA and CDR2 SQIVND (reference sequence). The trim removed 3 bases at V and 0 bases at J, leaving 7 bases unmatched. The CDR3 nucleotides read TGTGCCAGTAGTATGCGGACGGGACAGGCCTCCTACGAGCAGTACTTC. Translated: CASSMRTGQASYEQYF.

This clone showed up just once. The V call is TRBV13, the J call TRBJ2-2, with 8 bases matching TRBD1. The V gene end was trimmed by 4 bases and the J gene end by 2 bases; junction bases not matched to a gene: 21. Germline-derived CDR1 and CDR2 are PRHDT and FYEKMQ (reference sequence). The CDR3 sequence is 21 residues long. CDR3 loop: CASSSFFPGQDLHFNTGELFF. CDR3 in DNA: TGTGCCAGCAGCTCCTTTTTTCCGGGACAGGACCTACACTTTAACACCGGGGAGCTGTTTTTT.

In this sample, this clone turned up once. The chain links TRBV6-2 or TRBV6-3 to TRBJ1-5; 8 nucleotides line up with TRBD1. Germline V gives CDR1 MNHEY, CDR2 SVGEGT. V lost 2 bases and J lost 4; bases outside the gene matches: 13. The CDR3 extends over 18 amino acids. The CDR3 DNA is TGTGCCAGCAGTTACGCGATTGGAAGACAGGGGTCGAATCAGCCCCAGCATTTT. Its translation is CASSYAIGRQGSNQPQHF.

The rearrangement joins TRBV19 to TRBJ1-6; D may be TRBD1 (5 bases). Trimming took off 6 bases at V and 9 bases at J, with 15 bases between the two ends. CDR3 length: 14 amino acids. The germline V gene has CDR1 LNHDA and CDR2 SQIVND (reference sequence). The CDR3 DNA reads as TGTGCCAGTAGCCAGGCCGACAGAGGTTCACCCCTCCACTTT. Protein: CASSQADRGSPLHF.

V is TRBV24-1 and J is TRBJ1-5; D gene ambiguous. Per the germline V gene, CDR1 is KGHDR and CDR2 is SFDVKD. The CDR3 has 15 amino acids. V shed 3 bases and J shed 0 bases, with 8 bases lying between them. Here the CDR3 reads CATSDTRASNQPQHF. CDR3 bases: TGTGCCACCAGTGATACGAGGGCTAGCAATCAGCCCCAGCATTTT.

The genes are TRBV18 and TRBJ2-5, with 10 bases lining up with TRBD1. After removal of 4 bases from V and 4 bases from J, the junction contained 0 bases not matched to a gene. Germline lookup yields CDR1 KGHSH and CDR2 LQKENI. This CDR3 comprises 13 residues. CDR3 DNA: TGTGCCAGCTCACGACAGGGGGCAGAGACCCAGTACTTC. Translated, it gives CASSRQGAETQYF.

This clone was recorded only once. This chain links TRBV3-1 (or the pseudogene TRBV3-2) with TRBJ1-5; the D gene is possibly TRBD1 (5 bases). V was clipped by 1 base and J by 7 bases, with 8 bases between them. The CDR3 extends over 13 amino acids. The germline CDR1 and CDR2 sequences are LGHDT and YNNKEL (reference sequence). DNA for the CDR3: TGTGCCAGCAGCCAAGGGGGGGAACAGCCCCAGCATTTT. Translating it yields CASSQGGEQPQHF.

This clone came up a few times. The CDR3 loop is CASSPRTGLAFF. The CDR3 nucleotides are TGTGCCAGCAGCCCAAGGACCGGTCTCGCTTTCTTT. The chain joins TRBV5-6 to TRBJ1-1; no clear D gene. The germline gives CDR1 SGHDT, CDR2 YYEEEE. V lost 4 bases and J 11 bases, leaving 15 bases between the germline ends. The CDR3 runs to 12 residues.

The chain is built from TRBV5-1 and TRBJ2-3; D might be TRBD1 (5 bases). Germline CDR1 is SGHRS and CDR2 is YFSETQ. The V end was cut by 0 bases, the J end by 6 bases, with 17 bases between. There are 16 residues in the CDR3. DNA of the CDR3: TGCGCCAGCAGCTTGGGCCAGGGTTTGGACCTCGATACGCAGTATTTT. It yields the protein CASSLGQGLDLDTQYF.

This chain joins TRBV12-3 or TRBV12-4 and TRBJ2-3; 8 nucleotides match TRBD2. CDR3 length equals 13 residues. V gave up 5 bases and J gave up 6 bases; unmatched junction bases: 4. The DNA for the CDR3 is TGTGCCAGCAGTCTCCGCGGGGGGGATACGCAGTATTTT. This translates into CASSLRGGDTQYF.

In the case of this clone: Other DNA sequences in this specimen translate into the identical CDR3. J is TRBJ2-6 and V is TRBV19, with no clear D. The CDR3 spans 14 residues. V lost 9 bases, J lost 0 bases, and 9 bases lay in between. Germline CDR1 LNHDA, CDR2 SQIVND (reference sequence). CDR3 nucleotide sequence: TGTGCCAGCCGAGAGGTCTCTGGGGCCAACGTCCTGACTTTC. Translated: CASREVSGANVLTF. The entire variable domain, with the rest obtained from reference TRBV19 and TRBJ2-6, is as follows: DGGITQSPKYLFRKEGQNVTLSCEQNLNHDAMYWYRQDPGQGLRLIYYSQIVNDFQKGDIAEGYSVSREKKESFPLTVTSAQKNPTAFYLCASREVSGANVLTFGAGSRLTVL.

The chain has TRBV10-3 and TRBJ2-3; D not resolved. Per germline, CDR1 ENHRY and CDR2 SYGVKD. V lost 5 bases, J lost 6 bases, and 6 bases lay in between. The CDR3 is 11 residues long. CDR3 nucleotide sequence: TGTGCCATCAGTCTTGAGGATACGCAGTATTTT. This gives the protein CAISLEDTQYF.

V and J are TRBV3-1 (or the pseudogene TRBV3-2) and TRBJ2-3; D not certain. This CDR3 contains 13 residues. V lost 2 bases to trimming and J lost 5 bases, with 8 bases between them. Germline-derived CDR1 and CDR2 are LGHDT and YNNKEL (reference sequence). CDR3 protein: CASSQKGQDTQYF. In DNA form, the CDR3 reads TGTGCCAGCAGCCAAAAAGGTCAAGATACGCAGTATTTT.

The V and J genes are TRBV7-9 and TRBJ2-3, with TRBD1 matching 7 bases. The CDR3 totals 14 residues. J lost 4 bases, V lost 2 bases, and 3 bases had no gene match. The germline V gene encodes CDR1 SEHNR and CDR2 FQNEAQ (reference sequence). The CDR3 DNA is TGTGCCAGCAGCTTACGGCAGGGGGCAGATACGCAGTATTTT. It translates to CASSLRQGADTQYF. The whole variable domain, filled in from reference TRBV7-9 and TRBJ2-3, reads DTGVSQNPRHKITKRGQNVTFRCDPISEHNRLYWYRQTLGQGPEFLTYFQNEAQLEKSRLLSDRFSAERPKGSFSTLEIQRTEQGDSAMYLCASSLRQGADTQYFGPGTRLTVL.

The gene calls are TRBV5-1 and TRBJ1-2, with a weak D call TRBD1 (5 bases). The CDR3 has 14 amino acids. The germline V gene has CDR1 SGHRS and CDR2 YFSETQ. The V gene lost 5 bases and the J gene lost 2 bases, with 13 bases spanning the gap. The CDR3 DNA reads TGCGCCAGCAGAAGTTCGACAGTGAACTATGGCTACACCTTC. Its protein is CASRSSTVNYGYTF.

The chain joins TRBV15 to TRBJ2-2; 9 bases map to TRBD2. Germline lookup yields CDR1 LNHNV and CDR2 YYDKDF (reference sequence). The J segment lost 6 bases and the V segment lost 1 base, leaving 9 bases of the junction unmatched. This CDR3 spans 17 amino acids. The CDR3 sequence is CATSRGNSGGIAGELFF. The CDR3 DNA reads as TGTGCCACCAGCAGAGGCAACAGCGGGGGGATAGCCGGGGAGCTGTTTTTT.

This rearrangement joins TRBV15 to TRBJ1-1; 10 bases are a match to TRBD1. Germline assignment: CDR1 LNHNV and CDR2 YYDKDF (reference sequence). V lost 5 bases and J lost 4; bases outside the gene matches: 10. The CDR3 is made up of 16 amino acids. CDR3 in DNA: TGTGCCACCAGCCGTGGGGACAGGGGAATTGGCACTGAAGCTTTCTTT. Translating gives CATSRGDRGIGTEAFF.

The rearrangement uses TRBV6-5 and TRBJ1-3; D ambiguous. Germline CDR1 is MNHEY and CDR2 is SVGAGI. This CDR3 contains 13 residues. Trimming took off 6 bases at V and 2 bases at J, with 8 bases between the two ends. The CDR3: CASRTTTGNTIYF. CDR3 sequence (DNA): TGTGCCAGCAGGACTACAACTGGAAACACCATATATTTT.

The chain carries TRBV18 and TRBJ2-2; perhaps TRBD2 as D (6 bases). The CDR3 totals 16 residues. The germline V gene encodes CDR1 KGHSH and CDR2 LQKENI. V was cut by 5 bases and J by 2 bases, with 15 bases left in between. This CDR3 reads CASSAFPGANTGELFF. CDR3 DNA sequence: TGTGCCAGCTCAGCTTTCCCGGGAGCCAACACCGGGGAGCTGTTTTTT.

The gene calls are TRBV10-2 and TRBJ1-5; 9 bases agree with TRBD1. V lost 6 bases and J lost 6; bases outside the gene matches: 9. Germline CDR1 is WSHSY and CDR2 is SAAADI. This CDR3 contains 15 residues. CDR3 amino acids: CASRPDRGPGQPQHF. CDR3 coding DNA: TGCGCCAGCAGGCCGGACAGGGGCCCGGGTCAGCCCCAGCATTTT.

V is TRBV6-6 and J is TRBJ2-1; 11 nucleotides align to TRBD1. Unmatched junction bases numbered 3, after V lost 0 bases and J lost 8 bases. This CDR3 is 15 amino acids long. Germline CDR1 reads MNHNY; CDR2 reads SVGAGI (reference sequence). Here the CDR3 DNA reads TGTGCCAGCAGTTACTCGGGACAGGGGGGATATGAGCAGTTCTTC. This encodes CASSYSGQGGYEQFF.

The rearrangement uses TRBV18 and TRBJ2-1, with 7 bases matching TRBD1. V was clipped by 5 bases and J by 7 bases; unmatched bases: 8. CDR3 length equals 14 residues. Germline assignment: CDR1 KGHSH and CDR2 LQKENI. DNA for the CDR3: TGTGCCAGCTCAACCCAGGGGGTTGAAAATGAGCAGTTCTTC. Translation gives CASSTQGVENEQFF.

The chain couples TRBV10-3 to TRBJ2-7; D unclear. The germline V and J ends were trimmed by 5 bases and 3 bases, with 14 bases remaining between them. The CDR3 contains 14 residues. In germline, CDR1 is ENHRY, CDR2 SYGVKD. Here the CDR3 reads CAISSRLGYYEQYF. Here the CDR3 DNA reads TGTGCCATCAGTTCGAGGCTCGGTTACTACGAGCAGTACTTC.